The present T cell receptor beta chain was sequenced within a study of T-cell reconstitution after alpha-beta-depleted transplantation in children. Findings of the study overall: Reportedly, alpha-beta T cells present about two months post-transplant originated from several hundred expanded clones of graft origin. T-cell counts and diversity were attributed mostly to newly produced T cells one year after transplant. Some patients owed their high day-60 TCRbeta diversity to surviving recipient T cells and thymic progenitors.

Per the germline V gene, CDR1 is LGHDT and CDR2 is YNNKEL (reference sequence). V dropped 7 bases and J dropped 5 bases, with 17 bases sitting between them. The CDR3 spans 14 residues. At least ten counts were recorded for this clonotype. Its target is not known. TCRbeta library preparation incorporated unique molecular identifiers. MiXCR, applied by TCRdb to the PCR reads, yields one record per CDR3 protein. The repertoire has 490,000 or so distinct CDR3 sequences, roughly a tenth of them found once; the top ten carry around 2%. This TCR was recovered from a child aged 2 to 10 with inherited bone marrow failure, due to receive a stem cell transplant. Sequences were derived from PBMCs, sampled before TCRalphabeta/CD19-depleted stem cell transplant. The chain recombines TRBV3-1 with TRBJ1-1, with a possible D match to TRBD1 (6 bases). The CDR3 nucleotides are TGTGCCAGCACCTGGGACATTTCTATAACTGAAGCTTTCTTT. Protein sequence: CASTWDISITEAFF.